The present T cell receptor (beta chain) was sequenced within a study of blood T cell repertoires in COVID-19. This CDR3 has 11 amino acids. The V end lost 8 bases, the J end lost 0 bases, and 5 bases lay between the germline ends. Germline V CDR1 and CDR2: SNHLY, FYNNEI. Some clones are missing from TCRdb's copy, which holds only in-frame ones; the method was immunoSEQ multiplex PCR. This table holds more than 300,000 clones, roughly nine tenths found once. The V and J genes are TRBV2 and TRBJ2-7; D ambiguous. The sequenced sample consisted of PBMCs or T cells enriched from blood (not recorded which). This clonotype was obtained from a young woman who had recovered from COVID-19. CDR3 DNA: TGTGCCAGCTTGAGCTCCTACGAGCAGTACTTC. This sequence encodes CASLSSYEQYF.